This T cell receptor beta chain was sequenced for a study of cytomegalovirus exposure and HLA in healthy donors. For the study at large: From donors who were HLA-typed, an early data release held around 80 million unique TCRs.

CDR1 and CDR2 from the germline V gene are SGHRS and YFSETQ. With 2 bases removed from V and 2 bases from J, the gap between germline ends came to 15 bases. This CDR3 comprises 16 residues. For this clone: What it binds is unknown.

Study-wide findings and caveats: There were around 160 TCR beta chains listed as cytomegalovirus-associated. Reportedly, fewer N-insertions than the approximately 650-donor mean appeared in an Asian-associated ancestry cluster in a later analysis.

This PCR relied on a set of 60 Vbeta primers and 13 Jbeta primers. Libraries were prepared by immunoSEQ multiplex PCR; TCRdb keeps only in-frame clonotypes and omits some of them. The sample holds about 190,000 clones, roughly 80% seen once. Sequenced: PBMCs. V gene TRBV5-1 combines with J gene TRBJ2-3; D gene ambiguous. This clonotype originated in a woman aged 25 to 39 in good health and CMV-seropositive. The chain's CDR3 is CASSFLTLGSTDTQYF. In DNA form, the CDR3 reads TGCGCCAGCAGCTTCTTAACTCTAGGATCCACAGATACGCAGTATTTT.